The T cell receptor (beta chain) under discussion was sequenced for a study of T cell responses to AZD1222 COVID-19 vaccine. Assay used: immunoSEQ multiplex PCR; TCRdb lists only in-frame clones, some missing. In the table there are some 81,000 clones, approximately 90% of which are singletons. A remark on this clone: This CDR3 is also generated by other DNA sequences in the sample.

This material consisted of peripheral blood, taken 28 days after the second AZD1222 dose. The TCR comes from an adult who received the AZD1222 COVID-19 vaccine.

Here the CDR3 reads CASSEAGSSGYTF. As DNA, the CDR3 is TGTGCCAGCAGTGAGGCAGGGTCCTCAGGCTACACCTTC. The chain has TRBV2 and TRBJ1-2, with D possibly TRBD1 on 5 matching bases. V shed 3 bases and J shed 8 bases, with 13 bases lying between them. Germline loops: CDR1 SNHLY, CDR2 FYNNEI. CDR3 length: 13 residues.